Below are 20 T cell receptor beta chains sequenced from a single sample in a study of T cell responses to AZD1222 COVID-19 vaccine. The table came from immunoSEQ multiplex PCR; TCRdb's copy has only in-frame clones and leaves some out. The sample shows some 84,000 clones, 80% to 90% of them seen only once. This sample comprised peripheral blood, obtained on day 0 of AZD1222 vaccination. The receptors shown here come from an adult in good health.

This rearrangement joins TRBV28 to TRBJ1-5; 7 positions agree with TRBD1. There are 17 residues in the CDR3. V was pared by 6 bases and J by 0 bases, with 11 bases of the junction left unmatched. Germline lookup yields CDR1 MDHEN and CDR2 SYDVKM. The CDR3 loop reads CASSRGTALYSNQPQHF. CDR3 in DNA: TGTGCCAGCAGCCGCGGGACAGCCCTCTATAGCAATCAGCCCCAGCATTTT. Full variable domain (missing parts from reference TRBV28 and TRBJ1-5): DVKVTQSSRYLVKRTGEKVFLECVQDMDHENMFWYRQDPGLGLRLIYFSYDVKMKEKGDIPEGYSVSREKKERFSLILESASTNQTSMYLCASSRGTALYSNQPQHFGDGTRLSIL.

The genes are TRBV7-2 and TRBJ1-5; maybe TRBD1 (6 bases). Per the germline V gene, CDR1 is SGHTA and CDR2 is FQGNSA. With 4 bases removed from V and 4 bases from J, the gap between germline ends came to 8 bases. The CDR3 contains 13 residues. CDR3 coding DNA: TGTGCCAGCAGCTCAACAGGGAATCAGCCCCAGCATTTT. It encodes CASSSTGNQPQHF.

The chain links TRBV5-1 to TRBJ2-1; 9 nucleotides agree with TRBD2. With V trimmed by 3 bases and J by 9 bases, 13 bases remained unmatched. This CDR3 has 16 residues. Germline V gene sequence: CDR1 SGHRS, CDR2 YFSETQ. CDR3 DNA: TGCGCCAGCAGCTGGTCGGGCGTTAGCGGGAGCAGTGAGCAGTTCTTC. Translated, it gives CASSWSGVSGSSEQFF. Filled out from reference TRBV5-1 and TRBJ2-1, the complete variable domain reads KAGVTQTPRYLIKTRGQQVTLSCSPISGHRSVSWYQQTPGQGLQFLFEYFSETQRNKGNFPGRFSGRQFSNSRSEMNVSTLELGDSALYLCASSWSGVSGSSEQFFGPGTRLTVL.

V is TRBV2 and J is TRBJ1-4, with TRBD1 as a possible D gene (6 bases). Germline CDR1 and CDR2: SNHLY and FYNNEI. V shed 7 bases and J shed 7 bases, with 22 bases lying between them. CDR3 length equals 16 residues. The CDR3 nucleotides read TGTGCCAGCAATGTTGGAGCAGGGGCCGGCGGTGAAAAACTGTTTTTT. Protein product: CASNVGAGAGGEKLFF.

This chain's CDR3 is CGNAYEQYF. In DNA, the CDR3 is TGCGGGAACGCCTACGAGCAGTACTTC. The chain joins TRBV23-1 to TRBJ2-7; D is undetermined. TRBV23-1 is classed as an ORF, of uncertain function. This CDR3 contains 9 residues.

The chain combines TRBV7-9 with TRBJ2-1; TRBD1 aligns across 9 bases. The CDR3 extends over 17 amino acids. V was clipped by 4 bases and J by 4 bases; unmatched bases: 11. The germline CDR1 and CDR2 sequences are SEHNR and FQNEAQ (reference sequence). The CDR3 region is CASSYGTGITQYNEQFF. Here the CDR3 DNA reads TGTGCCAGCAGCTACGGGACAGGGATTACGCAGTACAATGAGCAGTTCTTC.

The V and J genes are TRBV12-3 or TRBV12-4 and TRBJ2-5; a weak D match, TRBD1 (5 bases). The CDR3 extends over 13 amino acids. Trimming took off 1 base at V and 5 bases at J, with 8 bases between the two ends. CDR3 nucleotide sequence: TGTGCCAGCAGTTTAGAGGGGTGGGAGACCCAGTACTTC. It encodes CASSLEGWETQYF.

The chain links TRBV14 to TRBJ1-4; no clear D gene. This CDR3 region has 14 residues. Trimming removed 0 bases from V and 11 bases from J, with 13 bases in between. The V gene's germline CDR1 is SGHDN and CDR2 FVKESK. CDR3 region: CASSQDPRSGKLFF. The CDR3 DNA follows: TGTGCCAGCAGCCAAGATCCCAGATCGGGGAAACTGTTTTTT.

The chain links TRBV27 to TRBJ2-1, with D maybe TRBD2 (5 bases). V was pared by 7 bases and J by 2 bases, with 21 bases between. CDR1 is MNHEY, CDR2 SMNVEV, per germline (reference sequence). This CDR3 region has 17 residues. CDR3 nucleotide sequence: TGTGCCAGCAAAAGGCTAGCCAAGGATTTAACCTACAATGAGCAGTTCTTC. It is translated as CASKRLAKDLTYNEQFF.

The chain recombines TRBV2 with TRBJ1-6; D not certain. CDR3 length equals 11 residues. V shed 7 bases and J shed 8 bases, with 6 bases lying between them. The germline CDR1 and CDR2 sequences are SNHLY and FYNNEI. The CDR3 is CASTWDSPLHF. The DNA for the CDR3 is TGTGCCAGCACATGGGATTCACCCCTCCACTTT.

CDR3 DNA: TGTGCCAGCTCACCTCAGGGACACTATGGCTACACCTTC. This sequence encodes CASSPQGHYGYTF. The rearrangement joins TRBV18 to TRBJ1-2, with a tentative D call TRBD1 (5 bases). The CDR3 has 13 amino acids. Trimming pared 3 bases from V and 3 bases from J, leaving 8 bases between. Per germline, CDR1 KGHSH and CDR2 LQKENI. Looking up the rest from reference TRBV18 and TRBJ1-2 gives the full variable domain: NAGVMQNPRHLVRRRGQEARLRCSPMKGHSHVYWYRQLPEEGLKFMVYLQKENIIDESGMPKERFSAEFPKEGPSILRIQQVVRGDSAAYFCASSPQGHYGYTFGSGTRLTVV.

This clone was seen a single time. This specimen includes other DNA sequences encoding the same CDR3. The chain employs TRBV2 and TRBJ2-7, with 7 positions matching TRBD1. This CDR3 comprises 12 residues. Germline values: CDR1 SNHLY, CDR2 FYNNEI. Germline trimming cut 6 bases from V and 4 bases from J; bases unmatched to any gene: 3. CDR3 bases: TGTGCCAGCAGCCCACAGGGGTACGAGCAGTACTTC. The encoded protein is CASSPQGYEQYF.

This sequence joins TRBV24-1 and TRBJ1-5; D ambiguous. Germline V gene data show CDR1 as KGHDR and CDR2 as SFDVKD. Trimming cost V 5 bases and J 2 bases, with 18 bases left between them. The CDR3 runs 17 residues. The CDR3 region has the DNA TGTGCCACCAGTGGTTTTCGGGAGGCCTGTTGCAATCAGCCCCAGCATTTT. Amino acid sequence: CATSGFREACCNQPQHF.

The chain carries TRBV7-9 and TRBJ2-3, with 15 bases fitting TRBD2. Germline values: CDR1 SEHNR, CDR2 FQNEAQ (reference sequence). V lost 4 bases to trimming and J lost 5 bases; unmatched junction nucleotides: 7. This CDR3 region has 17 residues. CDR3 residues: CASSSGLAGGRLDTQYF. CDR3 bases: TGTGCCAGCAGCTCGGGACTAGCGGGAGGCAGATTAGATACGCAGTATTTT. Full variable domain (missing parts from reference TRBV7-9 and TRBJ2-3): DTGVSQNPRHKITKRGQNVTFRCDPISEHNRLYWYRQTLGQGPEFLTYFQNEAQLEKSRLLSDRFSAERPKGSFSTLEIQRTEQGDSAMYLCASSSGLAGGRLDTQYFGPGTRLTVL.

V gene TRBV29-1 combines with J gene TRBJ1-1; D gene uncertain. The CDR3 consists of 13 residues. CDR1 is SQVTM, CDR2 ANQGSEA, per germline. V was clipped by 2 bases and J by 0 bases, with 7 bases between them. The CDR3 spells CSVEFRVNTEAFF. For the CDR3, the DNA is TGCAGCGTTGAATTCAGAGTGAACACTGAAGCTTTCTTT.

The CDR3 DNA reads as TGTGCCAGCAGCTCTAGGCCGCGGGAGATCACAGATACGCAGTATTTT. It translates to CASSSRPREITDTQYF. The chain carries TRBV7-2 and TRBJ2-3, with 7 bases matching TRBD2. V trimming: 4 bases; J trimming: 2 bases; junction bases outside the gene matches: 9. This CDR3 has 16 residues. The germline gives CDR1 SGHTA, CDR2 FQGNSA.

The CDR3 loop reads CAISELGTFWGGYTF. CDR3 DNA: TGTGCCATCAGTGAGTTGGGCACCTTCTGGGGTGGCTACACCTTC. V is TRBV10-3 and J is TRBJ1-2; no firm D call. This CDR3 contains 15 residues. V shed 1 base and J shed 7 bases, with 16 bases lying between them. CDR1 is ENHRY and CDR2 is SYGVKD in the germline V gene.

The rearrangement uses TRBV21-1 and TRBJ2-5; the D segment call TRBD2 is taken from the table without a DNA check. TRBV21-1 corresponds to a pseudogene. The CDR3 spans 19 residues. The CDR3 region has the DNA TGTGCCAGCAGCAAAAAAAGAAGCGGGAGCCCCACCGTTCTAGAGACCCAGTACTTC. Amino acid sequence: CASSKKRSGSPTVLETQYF.

This chain joins TRBV25-1 and TRBJ2-1, with 10 bases identical to TRBD1. Trimming took 5 bases from V and 9 from J; bases not matched to a gene: 7. The CDR3 covers 14 residues. CDR1 MGHDK and CDR2 SYGVNS come from the germline V gene. CDR3 sequence reads: CASSPGQGYGEQFF. As DNA, the CDR3 is TGTGCCAGCAGTCCGGGACAGGGGTATGGTGAGCAGTTCTTC.

The chain recombines TRBV3-1 (or the pseudogene TRBV3-2) with TRBJ1-5, with D possibly being TRBD1 (6 bases). The CDR3 is 15 residues long. The germline CDR1 and CDR2 sequences are LGHDT and YNNKEL (reference sequence). The V and J ends lost 3 bases and 7 bases respectively, with 16 bases between them. In nucleotides, the CDR3 is TGTGCCAGCAGCCAGCATCCCTTTACAGGGCAGCCCCAGCATTTT. Residues: CASSQHPFTGQPQHF.